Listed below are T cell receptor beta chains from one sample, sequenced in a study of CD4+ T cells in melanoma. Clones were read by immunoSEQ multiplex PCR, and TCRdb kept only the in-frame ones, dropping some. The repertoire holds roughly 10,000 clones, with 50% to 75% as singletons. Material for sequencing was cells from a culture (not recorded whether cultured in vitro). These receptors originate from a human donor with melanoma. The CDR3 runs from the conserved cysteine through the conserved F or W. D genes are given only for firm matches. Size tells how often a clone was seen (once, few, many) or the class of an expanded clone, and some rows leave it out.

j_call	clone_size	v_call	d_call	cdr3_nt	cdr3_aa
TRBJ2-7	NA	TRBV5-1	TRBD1	TGCGCCAGCAGGTACAGGGGCGGGTCCTACGAGCAGTACTTC	CASRYRGGSYEQYF
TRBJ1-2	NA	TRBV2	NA	TGTGCCAGCAAGTTTTCTGCAGGGGTAGGTGGCTACACCTTC	CASKFSAGVGGYTF
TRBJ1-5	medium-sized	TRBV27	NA	TGTGCCAGCAGGCCAGGCTCAGGCCATAGCAATCAGCCCCAGCATTTT	CASRPGSGHSNQPQHF
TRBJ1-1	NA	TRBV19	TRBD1	TGTGCCAGTAGTATCGCCGGGACAGACTCTGGAGCTTTCTTT	CASSIAGTDSGAFF
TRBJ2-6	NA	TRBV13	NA	TGTGCCAGCAGCTTAGTGTCTGGGGCCAACGTCCTGACTTTC	CASSLVSGANVLTF
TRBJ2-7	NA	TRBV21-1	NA	TGTGCCAGCAGCAAAAGGGACTCATACGAGCAGTACTTC	CASSKRDSYEQYF
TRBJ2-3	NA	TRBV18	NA	TGTGCCAGCTCACCATATACAGGGTCTGCTACGCAGTATTTT	CASSPYTGSATQYF
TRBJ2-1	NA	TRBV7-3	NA	TGTGCCAGCAGCTTCGGGAAGGGGGGGCGCAATGAGCAGTTCTTC	CASSFGKGGRNEQFF
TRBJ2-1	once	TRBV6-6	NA	TGTGCCAGCACCGCTAACAATGAGCAGTTCTTC	CASTANNEQFF
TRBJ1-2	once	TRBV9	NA	TGTGCCAGCAGCGTAGCCCGAGGGAACTGGTATGGCTACACCTTC	CASSVARGNWYGYTF
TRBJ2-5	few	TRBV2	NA	TGTGCCAGCAGTCCACAGAGACAAGAGACCCAGTACTTC	CASSPQRQETQYF
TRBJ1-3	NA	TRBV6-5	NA	TGTGCCAGCAGTTACACCCGGACCGGAGGAGGCACCATATATTTT	CASSYTRTGGGTIYF
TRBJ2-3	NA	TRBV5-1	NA	TGCGCCAGCCGCCGGGACTTAAGCACAGATACGCAGTATTTT	CASRRDLSTDTQYF
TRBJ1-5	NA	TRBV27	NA	TGTGCCAGCAGTTTCACCATTACCAATCAGCCCCAGCATTTT	CASSFTITNQPQHF
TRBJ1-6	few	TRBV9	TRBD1	TGTGCCAGCAGCGTAGGGACAGGGGCTTCACCCCTCCACTTT	CASSVGTGASPLHF
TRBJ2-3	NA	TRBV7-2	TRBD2	TGTGCCAGCAGTCTCAAACGGACTAGCGGGGGCACAGATACGCAGTATTTT	CASSLKRTSGGTDTQYF
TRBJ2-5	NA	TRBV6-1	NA	TGTGCCAGCAGTGACAATGTGGGGGCAGGAGAGACCCAGTACTTC	CASSDNVGAGETQYF
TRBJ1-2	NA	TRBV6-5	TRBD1	TGTGCCAGCAGAAGACAGGGGTCCCTCTATGGCTACACCTTC	CASRRQGSLYGYTF
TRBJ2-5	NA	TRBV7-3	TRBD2	TGTGCCAGCGGACTAGCGGGGGGCACCCAGTACTTC	CASGLAGGTQYF
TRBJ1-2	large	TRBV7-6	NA	TGTGCCAGCAGCCCGGAACTGACAGGTCTCGCTTCTGGCTACACCTTC	CASSPELTGLASGYTF
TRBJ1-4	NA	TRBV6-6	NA	TGTGCCAGCAGTTACTCGAAGGGGAGTAATGAAAAACTGTTTTTT	CASSYSKGSNEKLFF
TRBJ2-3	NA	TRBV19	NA	TGTGCCAGTACCGGAGACACAGATACGCAGTATTTT	CASTGDTDTQYF
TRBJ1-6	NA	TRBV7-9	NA	TGTGCCAGCAGCAGGACAGACGTGGATTCACCCCTCCACTTT	CASSRTDVDSPLHF
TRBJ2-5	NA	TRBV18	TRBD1	TGTGCCAGCTCCCCGGACAGGGGGGGAGAGACCCAGTACTTC	CASSPDRGGETQYF
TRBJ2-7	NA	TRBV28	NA	TGTGCCAGCAGTTTAGCGCAGGCACCCTACGAGCAGTACTTC	CASSLAQAPYEQYF
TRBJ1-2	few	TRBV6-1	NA	TGTGCCAGCATTGAACAGGCTGGCGGCCGCTACACCTTC	CASIEQAGGRYTF
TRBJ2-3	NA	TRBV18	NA	TGTGCCAGCTCGACAGGTTACACAGATACGCAGTATTTT	CASSTGYTDTQYF
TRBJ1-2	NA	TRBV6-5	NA	TGTGCCAGCAGTCCCGGGGGAAATGGCTACACCTTC	CASSPGGNGYTF
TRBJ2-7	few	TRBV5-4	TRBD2	TGTGCCAGCAGATTTAGCGGGGCCAACGAGCAGTACTTC	CASRFSGANEQYF
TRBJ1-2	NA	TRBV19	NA	TGTGCCAGTAGCCTGGACAGAGCCACAAACTATGGCTACACCTTC	CASSLDRATNYGYTF
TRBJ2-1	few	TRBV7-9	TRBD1	TGTGCCAGCAGCCCCGAAAAGGGACAGTACAATGAGCAGTTCTTC	CASSPEKGQYNEQFF
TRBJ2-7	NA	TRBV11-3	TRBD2	TGTGCCAGCAGCTTAGGCGGGGGGCTCTTAAGCTCCTACGAGCAGTACTTC	CASSLGGGLLSSYEQYF
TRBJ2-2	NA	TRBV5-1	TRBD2	TGCGCCAGCAGCTTGGTAGCGGGGGTAAACACCGGGGAGCTGTTTTTT	CASSLVAGVNTGELFF
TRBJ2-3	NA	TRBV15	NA	TGTGCCACCAGCAGAGATCGGGGTCCTAGCACAGATACGCAGTATTTT	CATSRDRGPSTDTQYF
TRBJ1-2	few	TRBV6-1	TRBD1	TGTGCCAGCAGCCAACCGGGACAGGGGAGCTATGGCTACACCTTC	CASSQPGQGSYGYTF
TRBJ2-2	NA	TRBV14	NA	TGTGCCAGCAGCCAAGACGGTCGTACGGGGGAGCTGTTTTTT	CASSQDGRTGELFF
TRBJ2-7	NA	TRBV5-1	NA	TGCGCCAGCAGCTTCTTGGCGGGCACCGACGAGCAGTACTTC	CASSFLAGTDEQYF
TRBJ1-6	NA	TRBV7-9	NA	TGTGCCAGCAGCCAAGAGGGGTTTGATTCACCCCTCCACTTT	CASSQEGFDSPLHF
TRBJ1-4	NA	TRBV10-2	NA	TGCGCCAGCAGTGAGTCGGAGGAAAAACTGTTTTTT	CASSESEEKLFF
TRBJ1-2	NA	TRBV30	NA	TGTGCCTGGAGTGGGGGGGCAGGGTATGGCTACACCTTC	CAWSGGAGYGYTF
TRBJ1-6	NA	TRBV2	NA	TGTGCCAGCAGGGCAGGCTCCTATAATTCACCCCTCCACTTT	CASRAGSYNSPLHF
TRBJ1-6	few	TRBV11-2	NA	TGTGCCAGCAGCTCCCGGTGGGATTCACCCCTCCACTTT	CASSSRWDSPLHF
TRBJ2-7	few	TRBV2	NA	TGTGCCAGCAGTGACCGGACAAGGAGCTCCTACGAGCAGTACTTC	CASSDRTRSSYEQYF
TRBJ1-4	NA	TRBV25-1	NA	TGTGCCAGCAGTGAATTCTCGGGGACTTACCTTGGGAAACTGTTTTTT	CASSEFSGTYLGKLFF
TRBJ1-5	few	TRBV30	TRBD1	TGTGCCTGGAGTTTACAGGGGGAGTATAGCAATCAGCCCCAGCATTTT	CAWSLQGEYSNQPQHF
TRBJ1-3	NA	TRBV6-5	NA	TGTGCCAGCAGTTATTTAGGAGCTGGAAACACCATATATTTT	CASSYLGAGNTIYF
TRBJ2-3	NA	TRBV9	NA	TGTGCCAGCAGCGAAGGCGCCGGATCTAGCACAGATACGCAGTATTTT	CASSEGAGSSTDTQYF
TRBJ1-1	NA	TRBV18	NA	TGTGCCAGCTCACCACCGGCGGGTTTCGTGGCTTTCTTT	CASSPPAGFVAFF